This T cell receptor beta chain was sequenced in a study of immune evolution from preneoplasia to lung adenocarcinoma. Between the mid-2010s and the late 2010s, patients underwent resection in Japan or China. Two lung cancer pathologists independently confirmed each histologic diagnosis. Generated by immunoSEQ multiplex PCR, the TCRdb table keeps only in-frame clones and is missing some. This table holds thousands of clones, about 84% found once. Study-wide findings and caveats: Clonality was highest in normal lung, lower in later-stage lesions apparently.

As concerns this clone: The antigen remains unidentified.

This sequence originates from a person aged 70 to 85 with lung adenocarcinoma. The sample comprised FFPE adjacent normal lung tissue.

The CDR3 loop reads CASSPDYANTGELFF. CDR3 bases: TGTGCCAGCAGCCCCGACTACGCGAACACCGGGGAGCTGTTTTTT. This chain connects TRBV9 to TRBJ2-2; weak D call: TRBD2 (5 bases). The CDR3 runs to 15 residues. Between the trimmed V and J ends, which lost 4 bases and 0 bases, there was a span of 10 bases. The germline V gene encodes CDR1 SGDLS and CDR2 YYNGEE.